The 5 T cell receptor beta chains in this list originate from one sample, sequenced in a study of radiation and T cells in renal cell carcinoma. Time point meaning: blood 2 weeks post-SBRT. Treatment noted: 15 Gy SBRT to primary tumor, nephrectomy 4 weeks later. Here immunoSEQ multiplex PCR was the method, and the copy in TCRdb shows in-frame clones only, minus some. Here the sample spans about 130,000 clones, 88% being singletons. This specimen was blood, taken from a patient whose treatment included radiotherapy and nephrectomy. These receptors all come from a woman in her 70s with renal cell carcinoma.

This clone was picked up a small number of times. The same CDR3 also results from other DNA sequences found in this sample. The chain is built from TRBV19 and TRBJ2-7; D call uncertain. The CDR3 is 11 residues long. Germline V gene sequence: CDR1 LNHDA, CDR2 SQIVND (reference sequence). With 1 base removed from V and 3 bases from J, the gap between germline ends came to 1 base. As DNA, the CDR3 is TGTGCCAGTAGTATAGGCTACGAGCAGTACTTC. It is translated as CASSIGYEQYF.

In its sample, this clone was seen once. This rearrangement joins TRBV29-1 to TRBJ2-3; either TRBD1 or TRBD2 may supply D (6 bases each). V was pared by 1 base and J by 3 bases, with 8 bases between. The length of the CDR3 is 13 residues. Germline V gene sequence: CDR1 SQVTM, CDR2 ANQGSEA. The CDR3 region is CSVEGGATDTQYF. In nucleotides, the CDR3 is TGCAGCGTTGAAGGGGGGGCGACAGATACGCAGTATTTT.

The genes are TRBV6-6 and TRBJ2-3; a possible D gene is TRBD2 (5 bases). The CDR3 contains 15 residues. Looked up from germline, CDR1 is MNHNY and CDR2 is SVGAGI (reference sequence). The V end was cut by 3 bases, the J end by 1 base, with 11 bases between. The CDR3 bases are TGTGCCAGCAGTTATATTTCCGGGGGCACAGATACGCAGTATTTT. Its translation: CASSYISGGTDTQYF.

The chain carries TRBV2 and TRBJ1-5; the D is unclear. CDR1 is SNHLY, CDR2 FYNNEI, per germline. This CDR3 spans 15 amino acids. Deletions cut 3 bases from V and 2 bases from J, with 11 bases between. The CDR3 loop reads CASSERGVGNQPQHF. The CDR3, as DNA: TGTGCCAGCAGTGAGCGGGGAGTCGGCAATCAGCCCCAGCATTTT.

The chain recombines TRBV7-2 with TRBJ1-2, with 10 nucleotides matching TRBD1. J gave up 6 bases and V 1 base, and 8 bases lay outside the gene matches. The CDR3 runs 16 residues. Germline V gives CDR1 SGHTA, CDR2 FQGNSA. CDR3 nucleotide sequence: TGTGCCAGCAGCTTAGTTGGGACAGGGGCGAATAATGGCTACACCTTC. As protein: CASSLVGTGANNGYTF.